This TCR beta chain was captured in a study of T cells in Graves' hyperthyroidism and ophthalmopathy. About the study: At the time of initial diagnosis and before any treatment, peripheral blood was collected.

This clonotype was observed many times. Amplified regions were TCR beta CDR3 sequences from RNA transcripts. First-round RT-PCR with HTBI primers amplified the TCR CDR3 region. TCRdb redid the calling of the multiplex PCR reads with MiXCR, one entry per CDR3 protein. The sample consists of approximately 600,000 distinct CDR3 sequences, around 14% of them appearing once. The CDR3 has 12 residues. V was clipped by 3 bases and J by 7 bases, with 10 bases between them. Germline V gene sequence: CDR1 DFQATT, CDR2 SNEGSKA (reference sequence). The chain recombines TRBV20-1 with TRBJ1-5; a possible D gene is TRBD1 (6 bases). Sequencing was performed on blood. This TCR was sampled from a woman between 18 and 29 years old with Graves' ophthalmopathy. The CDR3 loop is CSARAGEQPQHF. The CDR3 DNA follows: TGCAGTGCTAGGGCAGGGGAACAGCCCCAGCATTTT.